This T cell receptor (beta chain) was sequenced for a study of PD-1 blockade in mismatch repair-deficient tumors. About the study: Patients had approximately 13 mismatch repair-deficient cancer types and were previously treated and progressing. Study-level points and caveats: Rapid post-treatment expansion, then contraction, generally preceding radiologic response, marked tumor-resident clones.

Trimming pared 5 bases from V and 4 bases from J, leaving 12 bases between. The CDR3 is made up of 14 amino acids. Germline V lookup: CDR1 LNHDA, CDR2 SQIVND (reference sequence). The protocol was immunoSEQ multiplex PCR, while the TCRdb copy is restricted to in-frame clones and leaves out a portion. Among around 110,000 clones, roughly 80% were seen once, and the ten largest hold roughly 4.8%. Mismatch repair deficiency was confirmed in all patients, by PCR or immunohistochemistry. TCRs were sequenced from a few patients responding to pembrolizumab. Comments on this clone: Antigen: not known.

The sequence derives from an adult with mismatch repair-deficient cancer. The chain joins TRBV19 to TRBJ2-1; D unclear. The starting material was peripheral blood, obtained roughly 60 weeks after starting pembrolizumab. The CDR3 region is CASSPSLGYNEQFF. CDR3 DNA sequence: TGTGCCAGTAGTCCATCGCTGGGATACAATGAGCAGTTCTTC.